The 5 T cell receptor beta chains listed next were all sequenced from one sample in a study of cytomegalovirus exposure and HLA in healthy donors. PCR employed 60 Vbeta and 13 Jbeta primers. Libraries were prepared by immunoSEQ multiplex PCR; TCRdb keeps only in-frame clonotypes and omits some of them. In the table there are around 130,000 clones, around 75% of which are singletons. Sequenced material: PBMCs. These receptors all stem from a middle-aged woman in good health and CMV-seropositive.

This clone was seen a handful of times. The chain combines TRBV27 with TRBJ2-3; D may be TRBD1 (6 bases). V gave up 3 bases and J gave up 2 bases, with 12 bases separating them. Germline CDR1 reads MNHEY; CDR2 reads SMNVEV (reference sequence). This CDR3 has 15 amino acids. This CDR3 is CASSLPRGTTDTQYF. CDR3 DNA sequence: TGTGCCAGCAGTTTGCCCAGGGGTACCACAGATACGCAGTATTTT.

The V gene is TRBV6-5, the J gene TRBJ2-7; TRBD2 might be the D (5 bases). The CDR3 has 14 amino acids. The germline gives CDR1 MNHEY, CDR2 SVGAGI. Trimming took 9 bases from V and 13 from J, leaving 28 bases between them. The CDR3: CASRRRQEPSPHYF. CDR3 in DNA: TGTGCCAGTAGACGGAGGCAGGAGCCTTCCCCGCACTACTTC.

CDR3: CASGTTGPNTEAFF. In nucleotides, the CDR3 is TGTGCCAGCGGAACGACAGGACCGAACACTGAAGCTTTCTTT. J is TRBJ1-1 and V is TRBV2; D perhaps matches TRBD1 (6 bases). Trimming shortened V by 8 bases and J by 1 base, and 14 bases separated the two germline ends. This CDR3 is 14 amino acids long. In germline, CDR1 is SNHLY, CDR2 FYNNEI.

The V and J genes are TRBV6-6 and TRBJ1-2; 7 bases are a match to TRBD1. The CDR3 extends over 14 amino acids. J was trimmed by 3 bases and V by 5 bases; bases with no gene match: 6. Looked up from germline, CDR1 is MNHNY and CDR2 is SVGAGI (reference sequence). The CDR3 region has the DNA TGTGCCAGCAGTACCACAGGGGCGGACTATGGCTACACCTTC. Its protein product is CASSTTGADYGYTF.

The chain has TRBV29-1 and TRBJ2-3; TRBD1 matches at 11 bases. Germline V gene lookup returns CDR1 SQVTM and CDR2 ANQGSEA. The length of the CDR3 is 14 residues. V shed 7 bases and J 3 bases; nucleotides not matched to a gene: 6. The DNA of the CDR3 is TGCAGCGCAGGACAGGGGGCTTGGACAGATACGCAGTATTTT. It translates to CSAGQGAWTDTQYF.